The entry that follows covers one T cell receptor beta chain sequence. Clones were read by immunoSEQ multiplex PCR, and TCRdb kept only the in-frame ones, dropping some. The sample contains roughly 500,000 clones, roughly nine tenths of which appear only once. Seattle-derived patients entered the study during active infection and were followed longitudinally. These data belong to a study of blood T cell repertoires in COVID-19. Background on the study: Sites in the United States, Italy and Spain provided acute and convalescent COVID-19 samples.

The CDR3 is 15 amino acids. From germline, CDR1 is MGHRA and CDR2 YSYEKL. V was clipped by 6 bases and J by 7 bases; unmatched bases: 8. This sequence originates from a man younger than 35 with COVID-19, enrolled during active disease. The sequenced material came from peripheral blood. The chain carries TRBV4-1 and TRBJ2-3, with 12 bases that match TRBD2. The CDR3 reads CASRRLAGETNTQYF. The CDR3 DNA reads TGCGCCAGCAGGCGACTAGCGGGGGAGACCAATACGCAGTATTTT.